What follows are 5 T cell receptor beta chains derived from one specimen sequenced in a study of T-cell memory formation after mild COVID-19. TCRdb redid the calling of the 5' RACE reads with MiXCR, one entry per CDR3 protein. This table holds hundreds of thousands of distinct CDR3 sequences, about 20% found once. Input material: PBMCs or a T cell subset sorted from them (not recorded which). These receptors were obtained from an adult woman who had mild COVID-19 (a few samples of this study predate the infection). Cell type and time point are not known.

This chain links TRBV29-1 with TRBJ2-1; 14 bases fit TRBD2. The CDR3 totals 16 residues. Trimming took 7 bases from V and 1 from J; bases not matched to a gene: 6. Per germline, CDR1 SQVTM and CDR2 ANQGSEA. The CDR3 here is CSAGTSGGHSYNEQFF. The CDR3 DNA follows: TGCAGCGCTGGGACTAGCGGGGGCCATTCCTACAATGAGCAGTTCTTC.

CDR3 loop: CAWNGGGSSYNEQFF. In DNA, the CDR3 is TGTGCCTGGAATGGGGGGGGGAGCTCCTACAATGAGCAGTTCTTC. The chain carries TRBV30 and TRBJ2-1, with 7 bases fitting TRBD2. The length of the CDR3 is 15 residues. CDR1 is GTSNPN, CDR2 SVGIG, per germline (reference sequence). J was trimmed by 0 bases and V by 4 bases; bases with no gene match: 6.

V gene TRBV3-1 combines with J gene TRBJ2-7, with 7 bases fitting TRBD2. The V segment lost 5 bases and the J segment 2 bases; nucleotides outside the gene matches: 12. Per germline, CDR1 LGHDT and CDR2 YNNKEL (reference sequence). This CDR3 spans 16 amino acids. The CDR3 loop is CASSEGLSGAPYEQYF. The CDR3 DNA reads as TGTGCCAGCAGCGAAGGACTCAGCGGGGCCCCCTACGAGCAGTACTTC.

This clonotype was counted a few times. The rearrangement links TRBV12-3 or TRBV12-4 to TRBJ2-1; no definite D call. Trimming cost V 5 bases and J 9 bases, with 11 bases left between them. There are 12 residues in the CDR3. CDR3 DNA sequence: TGTGCCAGCAGTCTCGGGCGGTTTGAGCAGTTCTTC. As protein: CASSLGRFEQFF.

This clonotype was seen a handful of times. The V gene is TRBV2, the J gene TRBJ2-2; D call uncertain. In germline, CDR1 is SNHLY, CDR2 FYNNEI. The CDR3 totals 15 residues. V was cut by 7 bases and J by 5 bases, with 17 bases left in between. Here the CDR3 DNA reads TGTGCCAGCATCCGGGCCAGGATAGAGACCGGGGAGCTGTTTTTT. Protein product: CASIRARIETGELFF.